This T cell receptor (beta chain) was captured in a study of T cell responses to AZD1222 COVID-19 vaccine. Findings of the study overall: Just a handful of AZD1222 recipients tested seropositive at baseline. Regions left unmutated in variants are reportedly the target of nearly half of spike-specific TCRs.

Note on this clone: Its antigen is not known.

Here immunoSEQ multiplex PCR was the method, and the copy in TCRdb shows in-frame clones only, minus some. The data hold 150,000 to 200,000 clones, with around 94% observed a single time. CDR1 is SGHRS, CDR2 YFSETQ, per germline. V lost 0 bases to trimming and J lost 1 base, with 7 bases between them. There are 14 residues in the CDR3. The source of this sequence is an adult who received the AZD1222 COVID-19 vaccine. The chain couples TRBV5-1 to TRBJ2-5; D gene uncertain. Sequencing was performed on peripheral blood, taken 28 days after the second AZD1222 dose. CDR3 protein: CASSLAIGQETQYF. CDR3 nucleotide sequence: TGCGCCAGCAGCTTGGCCATCGGCCAAGAGACCCAGTACTTC.